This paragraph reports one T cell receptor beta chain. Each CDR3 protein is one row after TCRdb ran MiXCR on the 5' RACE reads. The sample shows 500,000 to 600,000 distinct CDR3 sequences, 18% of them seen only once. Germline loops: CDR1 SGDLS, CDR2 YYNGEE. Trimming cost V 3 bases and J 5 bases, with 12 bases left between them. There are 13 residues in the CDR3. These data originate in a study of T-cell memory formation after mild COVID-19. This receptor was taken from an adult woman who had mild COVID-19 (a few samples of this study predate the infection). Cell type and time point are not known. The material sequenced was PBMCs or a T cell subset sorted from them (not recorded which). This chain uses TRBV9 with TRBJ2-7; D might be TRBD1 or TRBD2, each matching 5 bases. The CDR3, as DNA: TGTGCCAGCAGCGACCAGGGTAGCGACGAGCAGTACTTC. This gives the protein CASSDQGSDEQYF.